This T cell receptor beta chain appears in the sequencing data of a study of blood T cell repertoires in COVID-19. Study details: Researchers got acute and convalescent COVID-19 samples from the United States, Italy and Spain.

CDR1 SGHRS and CDR2 YFSETQ come from the germline V gene. Unmatched junction bases numbered 6, after V lost 4 bases and J lost 0 bases. The CDR3 is 15 residues long. In terms of age and location, participants ranged from roughly 18 to 95 years and lived in about two dozen US areas. In the 2 weeks before study entry, exposed participants met a COVID-19 case, which was PCR-confirmed or clinician-diagnosed. The authors' processing: For nucleated cells, counts were estimated from reference gene primer amplification. Assay: immunoSEQ multiplex PCR; the TCRdb copy retains only in-frame clones and omits some. V and J calls and clone size are as listed in that table; D and trimming were resolved from the DNA. In the table there are 200,000 to 250,000 clones, roughly 88% of which are singletons.

The receptor's source is a woman aged 30 to 39 who had been exposed to COVID-19. The chain joins TRBV5-1 to TRBJ1-1; TRBD1 matches at 7 bases. The sample was PBMCs or T cells enriched from blood (not recorded which). This chain's CDR3 is CASSGGQTLNTEAFF. The CDR3 bases are TGCGCCAGCAGCGGGGGACAGACCTTGAACACTGAAGCTTTCTTT.